The 32 T cell receptor beta chains in this list originate from one sample, sequenced in a study of blood T cell repertoires in COVID-19. Measured with immunoSEQ multiplex PCR; TCRdb has only the in-frame clones, and not every one. The sample consists of fewer than 300,000 clones, around 89% of them appearing once. The sample was peripheral blood. Every receptor here comes from a woman aged 40-49 years who had recovered from COVID-19.

This chain connects TRBV3-1 (or the pseudogene TRBV3-2) to TRBJ1-5; D perhaps matches TRBD1 (6 bases). CDR1 and CDR2 from the germline V gene are LGHDT and YNNKEL (reference sequence). With 3 bases removed from V and 7 bases from J, the gap between germline ends came to 13 bases. This CDR3 region has 14 residues. Written as DNA, the CDR3 is TGTGCCAGCAGCCAGGGACACGCCGAGCAGCCCCAGCATTTT. Its translation is CASSQGHAEQPQHF.

The chain is built from TRBV27 and TRBJ1-6, with D tentatively TRBD1 (5 bases). The CDR3 covers 15 residues. V lost 5 bases and J 4 bases, leaving 12 bases between the germline ends. Germline V gene sequence: CDR1 MNHEY, CDR2 SMNVEV (reference sequence). The CDR3 loop is CASSAPGSYNSPLHF. In DNA, the CDR3 is TGTGCCAGCAGTGCCCCAGGGTCTTATAATTCACCCCTCCACTTT.

The chain combines TRBV6-2 or TRBV6-3 with TRBJ1-2; 8 bases map to TRBD1. J was trimmed by 2 bases and V by 0 bases; bases with no gene match: 5. The CDR3 totals 16 residues. CDR1 is MNHEY, CDR2 SVGEGT, per germline. The CDR3 spells CASSYSPTGVNYGYTF. CDR3 coding DNA: TGTGCCAGCAGTTACTCGCCGACAGGGGTGAACTATGGCTACACCTTC.

This chain uses TRBV20-1 with TRBJ1-2; D is unclear. The CDR3 covers 11 residues. CDR1 DFQATT and CDR2 SNEGSKA come from the germline V gene (reference sequence). CDR3 sequence reads: CILRSTYGYTF. The DNA for the CDR3 is TGCATTCTCAGGTCGACCTATGGCTACACCTTC.

The chain couples TRBV4-2 to TRBJ2-2; 14 nucleotides align to TRBD2. Germline V gives CDR1 LGHNA, CDR2 YNFKEQ. The V gene end was trimmed by 3 bases and the J gene end by 4 bases; junction bases not matched to a gene: 4. The CDR3 consists of 17 residues. CDR3 sequence (DNA): TGTGCCAGCAGCCAGACCGGACTAGCGGGAGGCACCGGGGAGCTGTTTTTT. The encoded protein is CASSQTGLAGGTGELFF.

V and J are TRBV7-2 and TRBJ2-3; D may be TRBD2 (6 bases). This CDR3 comprises 16 residues. Trimming removed 4 bases from V and 1 base from J, with 15 bases in between. Germline V lookup: CDR1 SGHTA, CDR2 FQGNSA. CDR3 loop: CASSWGTYGRTDTQYF. In DNA, the CDR3 is TGTGCCAGCAGCTGGGGGACTTACGGCCGCACAGATACGCAGTATTTT.

The chain couples TRBV12-3 or TRBV12-4 to TRBJ1-1; D gene ambiguous. Trimming pared 5 bases from V and 4 bases from J, leaving 11 bases between. CDR3 length equals 13 residues. CDR3 region: CASSARRVTEAFF. Written as DNA, the CDR3 is TGTGCCAGCAGTGCCCGGAGGGTCACTGAAGCTTTCTTT.

The CDR3 coding sequence is TGCGCCAGCAGCCCTTGGGGGGGGACATCTAACTATGGCTACACCTTC. It translates to CASSPWGGTSNYGYTF. The chain carries TRBV5-1 and TRBJ1-2; D might be TRBD1 (6 bases). Trimming removed 4 bases from V and 0 bases from J, with 16 bases in between. This CDR3 is built from 16 residues. Per the germline V gene, CDR1 is SGHRS and CDR2 is YFSETQ.

This clone was seen a handful of times. This chain uses TRBV2 with TRBJ1-6; 12 bases agree with TRBD1. The CDR3 has 14 residues. Unmatched junction bases numbered 3, after V lost 6 bases and J lost 9 bases. The germline gives CDR1 SNHLY, CDR2 FYNNEI. The CDR3 DNA sequence: TGTGCCAGCAGCGAGGGACAGGGGGCTTCACCCCTCCACTTT. Translated, it gives CASSEGQGASPLHF.

The CDR3 region is CATSRGKQYRAGANVLTF. CDR3 sequence (DNA): TGTGCCACCAGCAGAGGAAAGCAATACAGGGCTGGGGCCAACGTCCTGACTTTC. This sequence joins TRBV15 and TRBJ2-6, with D possibly being TRBD1 (6 bases). The germline V gene encodes CDR1 LNHNV and CDR2 YYDKDF (reference sequence). Between the trimmed V and J ends, which lost 1 base and 2 bases, there was a span of 15 bases. This CDR3 is 18 amino acids long.

In DNA form, the CDR3 reads TGTGCCAGCTCACCCCTGGGGGCCCCAAACCCGGCCGGTTCACCCCTCCACTTT. Translated, it gives CASSPLGAPNPAGSPLHF. The V and J genes are TRBV18 and TRBJ1-6; weak D call: TRBD1 (6 bases). Trimming pared 3 bases from V and 9 bases from J, leaving 24 bases between. Germline assignment: CDR1 KGHSH and CDR2 LQKENI. The length of the CDR3 is 18 residues.

The count of this clone is one. The gene calls are TRBV5-1 and TRBJ2-5, with 10 nucleotides matching TRBD1. With V trimmed by 1 base and J by 5 bases, 5 bases remained unmatched. The germline V gene encodes CDR1 SGHRS and CDR2 YFSETQ. This CDR3 is 15 amino acids long. This CDR3 reads CASSLPGQGWETQYF. CDR3 in DNA: TGCGCCAGCAGCTTGCCGGGACAGGGGTGGGAGACCCAGTACTTC.

The V gene is TRBV2, the J gene TRBJ2-1; 8 positions agree with TRBD2. The ends lost 6 bases at V and 7 bases at J; junction bases unmatched: 5. The CDR3 totals 13 residues. Germline CDR1 reads SNHLY; CDR2 reads FYNNEI. In DNA form, the CDR3 reads TGTGCCAGCAGGCGGGAGGCCGGGAATGAGCAGTTCTTC. Translation gives CASRREAGNEQFF. Supplemented by reference TRBV2 and TRBJ2-1, the full variable domain reads EPEVTQTPSHQVTQMGQEVILRCVPISNHLYFYWYRQILGQKVEFLVSFYNNEISEKSEIFDDQFSVERPDGSNFTLKIRSTKLEDSAMYFCASRREAGNEQFFGPGTRLTVL.

The CDR3: CASSYRRPYEQYF. CDR3 in DNA: TGTGCCAGCAGCTACCGGCGGCCTTACGAGCAGTACTTC. The V call is TRBV11-2, the J call TRBJ2-7; D gene unclear. Germline-derived CDR1 and CDR2 are SGHAT and FQNNGV. This CDR3 is built from 13 residues. V was shortened by 4 bases and J by 4 bases, with 11 bases between the two germline ends.

The count of this clone is one. The chain joins TRBV11-3 to TRBJ2-5; the D gene is possibly TRBD2 (6 bases). CDR3 length equals 14 residues. Germline V gene sequence: CDR1 SGHNT, CDR2 YENEEA. V dropped 0 bases and J dropped 5 bases, with 10 bases sitting between them. The CDR3 is CASSLDAGWETQYF. The CDR3 region has the DNA TGTGCCAGCAGCTTAGATGCGGGATGGGAGACCCAGTACTTC.

This chain links TRBV19 with TRBJ2-3; D is possibly TRBD2 (6 bases). Trimming cost V 10 bases and J 8 bases, with 19 bases left between them. There are 13 residues in the CDR3. The germline V gene encodes CDR1 LNHDA and CDR2 SQIVND (reference sequence). As DNA, the CDR3 is TGTGCCACACGGGCAACGGGAGCCCGTACGCAGTATTTT. This translates into CATRATGARTQYF.

The chain is built from TRBV6-6 and TRBJ2-3; the match to TRBD2 covers 12 bases. Germline CDR1 reads MNHNY; CDR2 reads SVGAGI (reference sequence). This CDR3 region has 13 residues. The V gene end was trimmed by 10 bases and the J gene end by 7 bases; junction bases not matched to a gene: 6. CDR3 region: CATLAGGPYTQYF. The DNA for the CDR3 is TGTGCCACCCTAGCGGGAGGGCCTTATACGCAGTATTTT.

The rearrangement links TRBV2 to TRBJ2-3; D possibly corresponds to TRBD1 (7 bases). Trimming cost V 4 bases and J 1 base, with 12 bases left between them. This CDR3 region has 15 residues. Germline V gene sequence: CDR1 SNHLY, CDR2 FYNNEI. CDR3 nucleotides: TGTGCCAGCAGTGCCCAGGGGGGAGGCACAGATACGCAGTATTTT. It yields the protein CASSAQGGGTDTQYF. The variable domain in full, with the rest retrieved from reference TRBV2 and TRBJ2-3, is EPEVTQTPSHQVTQMGQEVILRCVPISNHLYFYWYRQILGQKVEFLVSFYNNEISEKSEIFDDQFSVERPDGSNFTLKIRSTKLEDSAMYFCASSAQGGGTDTQYFGPGTRLTVL.

J is TRBJ2-3 and V is TRBV18; weak D call: TRBD1 (5 bases). Trimming took 1 base from V and 1 from J, leaving 6 bases between them. This CDR3 spans 14 amino acids. The germline V gene has CDR1 KGHSH and CDR2 LQKENI. CDR3 DNA sequence: TGTGCCAGCTCACCACTAGGGGGCACAGATACGCAGTATTTT. It codes for CASSPLGGTDTQYF.

This sequence joins TRBV20-1 and TRBJ1-1, with D unclear. CDR3 length: 13 residues. Per the germline V gene, CDR1 is DFQATT and CDR2 is SNEGSKA (reference sequence). V was clipped by 3 bases and J by 0 bases, with 8 bases between them. CDR3 loop: CSASLPVNTEAFF. CDR3 bases: TGCAGTGCTAGTCTTCCAGTGAACACTGAAGCTTTCTTT.

The chain joins TRBV29-1 to TRBJ1-2, with a tentative D call TRBD1 (5 bases). Germline V CDR1 and CDR2: SQVTM, ANQGSEA. V was clipped by 8 bases and J by 5 bases, with 12 bases between them. This CDR3 has 11 amino acids. In nucleotides, the CDR3 is TGCAGCCACTTCGGGGGGTATGGCTACACCTTC. Amino acids: CSHFGGYGYTF.

The chain's CDR3 is CASSLPATGGNEKLFF. The CDR3 nucleotides read TGTGCCAGCAGCTTGCCGGCGACAGGGGGGAATGAAAAACTGTTTTTT. This chain links TRBV5-5 with TRBJ1-4; TRBD1 matches 9 bases. J lost 5 bases, V lost 1 base, and 6 bases had no gene match. This CDR3 spans 16 amino acids. Germline V lookup: CDR1 SGHKS, CDR2 YYEKEE (reference sequence).

The rearrangement uses TRBV9 and TRBJ2-3; D remains ambiguous. There are 14 residues in the CDR3. V lost 0 bases, J lost 1 base, and 6 bases lay in between. CDR1 is SGDLS, CDR2 YYNGEE, per germline. The CDR3 sequence is CASSVDSGTDTQYF. CDR3 nucleotides: TGTGCCAGCAGCGTAGATTCAGGCACAGATACGCAGTATTTT. The full variable domain, in which reference TRBV9 and TRBJ2-3 provide the parts outside the CDR3, is DSGVTQTPKHLITATGQRVTLRCSPRSGDLSVYWYQQSLDQGLQFLIQYYNGEERAKGNILERFSAQQFPDLHSELNLSSLELGDSALYFCASSVDSGTDTQYFGPGTRLTVL.

The chain carries TRBV7-2 and TRBJ2-3; 11 bases are shared with TRBD2. This CDR3 has 17 amino acids. The germline V gene has CDR1 SGHTA and CDR2 FQGNSA. With V trimmed by 5 bases and J by 4 bases, 11 bases remained unmatched. The CDR3 here is CASSPRGSGRGADTQYF. In DNA form, the CDR3 reads TGTGCCAGCAGCCCCCGGGGTAGCGGGAGGGGCGCAGATACGCAGTATTTT.

This chain uses TRBV7-3 with TRBJ1-1; possible D gene TRBD1, 5 bases. This CDR3 comprises 14 residues. CDR1 SGHTA and CDR2 FQGTGA come from the germline V gene. The V end lost 5 bases, the J end lost 1 base, and 11 bases lay between the germline ends. CDR3 in amino acids: CASSPSGANTEAFF. The CDR3 DNA reads as TGTGCCAGCAGCCCCAGCGGGGCGAACACTGAAGCTTTCTTT.

The J gene is TRBJ1-2, the V gene TRBV7-3; maybe TRBD1 (5 bases). Per the germline V gene, CDR1 is SGHTA and CDR2 is FQGTGA. V lost 0 bases, J lost 6 bases, and 8 bases lay in between. CDR3 length: 13 amino acids. CDR3 residues: CASSLTREDGYTF. CDR3 bases: TGTGCCAGCAGCTTAACCAGGGAGGATGGCTACACCTTC.

This clone was recorded once. The chain employs TRBV7-9 and TRBJ1-4; 7 bases align to TRBD1. V lost 5 bases to trimming and J lost 8 bases; unmatched junction nucleotides: 5. The CDR3 runs to 13 residues. The germline V gene encodes CDR1 SEHNR and CDR2 FQNEAQ (reference sequence). The CDR3, as DNA: TGTGCCAGCAGCCCGACAGGGAGCGAAAAACTGTTTTTT. Its translation: CASSPTGSEKLFF.

This chain uses TRBV30 with TRBJ1-1; the D gene is possibly TRBD1 (6 bases). Trimming shortened V by 3 bases and J by 4 bases, and 21 bases separated the two germline ends. This CDR3 spans 16 amino acids. The germline V gene encodes CDR1 GTSNPN and CDR2 SVGIG (reference sequence). The CDR3 here is CAWRLGTHRVGTEAFF. The CDR3 DNA follows: TGTGCCTGGAGGCTGGGGACACACCGGGTGGGCACTGAAGCTTTCTTT.

The DNA of the CDR3 is TGCGCCAGCAGCCCCGGACTAGCGGGAGGTGGGGAGCAGTTCTTC. It codes for CASSPGLAGGGEQFF. This chain links TRBV5-1 with TRBJ2-1; 14 nucleotides align to TRBD2. This CDR3 spans 15 amino acids. Germline-derived CDR1 and CDR2 are SGHRS and YFSETQ. V dropped 4 bases and J dropped 10; count of bases not matched to a gene: 7.

CDR3 protein: CASSLGGPHTGEQYF. In DNA form, the CDR3 reads TGTGCCAGCAGCTTGGGTGGGCCCCATACGGGGGAGCAGTACTTC. The chain employs TRBV5-4 and TRBJ2-7; D is perhaps TRBD2 (5 bases). This CDR3 is 15 amino acids long. Germline CDR1 SGHNT, CDR2 YYREEE (reference sequence). V was cut by 0 bases and J by 7 bases, with 17 bases left in between.

The genes are TRBV6-2 or TRBV6-3 and TRBJ2-1, with D tentatively TRBD2 (6 bases). Trimming left V 6 bases short and J 6 bases short, with 21 bases between. Germline loops: CDR1 MNHEY, CDR2 SVGEGT. The CDR3 is 16 amino acids. CDR3 DNA sequence: TGTGCCAGCAGCCGTGTGAGCGGGTTGGTTCCCAATGAGCAGTTCTTC. Protein product: CASSRVSGLVPNEQFF.

This clone was seen only once. V usage is TRBV6-4 and J usage is TRBJ1-5; 7 bases are shared with TRBD1. In germline, CDR1 is MRHNA, CDR2 SNTAGT. V lost 10 bases, J lost 0 bases, and 9 bases stayed unmatched. This CDR3 contains 15 residues. The CDR3, as DNA: TGTGCCACCAGAGGGACAGCACGTAGCAATCAGCCCCAGCATTTT. Its protein product is CATRGTARSNQPQHF.